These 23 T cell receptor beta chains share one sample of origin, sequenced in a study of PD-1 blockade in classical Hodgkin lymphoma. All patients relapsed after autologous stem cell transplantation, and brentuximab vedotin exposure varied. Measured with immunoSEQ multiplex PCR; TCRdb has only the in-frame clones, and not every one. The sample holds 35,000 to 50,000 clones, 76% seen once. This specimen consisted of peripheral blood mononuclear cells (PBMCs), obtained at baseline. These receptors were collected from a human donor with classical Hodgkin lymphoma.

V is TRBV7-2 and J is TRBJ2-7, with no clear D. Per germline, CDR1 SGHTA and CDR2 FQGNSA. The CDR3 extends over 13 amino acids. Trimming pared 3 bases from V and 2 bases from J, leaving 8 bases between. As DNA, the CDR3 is TGTGCCAGCAGCTTCACAGCTACCTACGAGCAGTACTTC. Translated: CASSFTATYEQYF.

The CDR3 spells CASSWGFPGQTGKLFF. In DNA, the CDR3 is TGCGCCAGCAGCTGGGGATTCCCGGGACAAACGGGAAAACTGTTTTTT. The chain employs TRBV5-1 and TRBJ1-4; a weak D match, TRBD1 (6 bases). The CDR3 is 16 amino acids. CDR1 is SGHRS and CDR2 is YFSETQ in the germline V gene. Between the trimmed V and J ends, which lost 3 bases and 10 bases, there was a span of 22 bases.

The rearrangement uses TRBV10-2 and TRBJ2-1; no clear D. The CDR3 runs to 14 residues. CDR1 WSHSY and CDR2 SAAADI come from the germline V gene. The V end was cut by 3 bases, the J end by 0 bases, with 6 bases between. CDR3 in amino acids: CASSDSSSYNEQFF. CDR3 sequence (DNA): TGCGCCAGCAGTGACAGCAGCTCCTACAATGAGCAGTTCTTC.

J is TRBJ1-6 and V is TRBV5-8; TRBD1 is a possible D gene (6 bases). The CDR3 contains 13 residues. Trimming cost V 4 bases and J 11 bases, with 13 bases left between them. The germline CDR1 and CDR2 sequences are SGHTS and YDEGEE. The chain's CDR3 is CASSRTGRTPLHF. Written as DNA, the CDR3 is TGTGCCAGCAGCCGCACAGGGAGGACACCCCTCCACTTT.

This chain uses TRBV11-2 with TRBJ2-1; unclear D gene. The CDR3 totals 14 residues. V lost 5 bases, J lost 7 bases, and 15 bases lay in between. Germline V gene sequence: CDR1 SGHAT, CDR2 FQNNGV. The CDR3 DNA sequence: TGTGCCAGCAGCCCCAAAGACGTATTTAATGAGCAGTTCTTC. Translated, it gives CASSPKDVFNEQFF. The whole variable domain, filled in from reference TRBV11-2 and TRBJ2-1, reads EAGVAQSPRYKIIEKRQSVAFWCNPISGHATLYWYQQILGQGPKLLIQFQNNGVVDDSQLPKDRFSAERLKGVDSTLKIQPAKLEDSAVYLCASSPKDVFNEQFFGPGTRLTVL.

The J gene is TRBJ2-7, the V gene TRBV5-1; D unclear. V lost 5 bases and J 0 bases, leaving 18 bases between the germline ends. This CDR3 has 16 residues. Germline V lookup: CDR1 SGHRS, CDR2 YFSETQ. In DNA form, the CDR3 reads TGCGCCAGCAGTCCAGAGCTGCTTAGGAGCTCCTACGAGCAGTACTTC. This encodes CASSPELLRSSYEQYF.

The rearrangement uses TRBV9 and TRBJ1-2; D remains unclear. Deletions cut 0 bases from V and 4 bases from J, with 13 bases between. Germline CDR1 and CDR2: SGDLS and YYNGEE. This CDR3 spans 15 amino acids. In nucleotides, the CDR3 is TGTGCCAGCAGCGTAGACCCCCTGCTGGGCTATGGCTACACCTTC. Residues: CASSVDPLLGYGYTF.

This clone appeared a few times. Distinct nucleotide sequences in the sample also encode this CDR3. The CDR3 nucleotides are TGCAGCGTTGAGGGACAGGGATATACAGATACGCAGTATTTT. It codes for CSVEGQGYTDTQYF. The rearrangement uses TRBV29-1 and TRBJ2-3; TRBD1 matches 9 bases. Germline values: CDR1 SQVTM, CDR2 ANQGSEA. Germline trimming cut 3 bases from V and 3 bases from J; bases unmatched to any gene: 4. This CDR3 is built from 14 residues.

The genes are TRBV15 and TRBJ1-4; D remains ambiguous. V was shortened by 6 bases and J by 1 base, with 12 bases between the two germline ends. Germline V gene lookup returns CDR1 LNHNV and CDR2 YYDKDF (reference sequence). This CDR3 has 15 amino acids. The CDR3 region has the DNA TGTGCCACCAGGTCAGGTGGGGTAACTAATGAAAAACTGTTTTTT. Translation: CATRSGGVTNEKLFF. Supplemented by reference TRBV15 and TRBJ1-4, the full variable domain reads DAMVIQNPRYQVTQFGKPVTLSCSQTLNHNVMYWYQQKSSQAPKLLFHYYDKDFNNEADTPDNFQSRRPNTSFCFLDIRSPGLGDTAMYLCATRSGGVTNEKLFFGSGTQLSVL.

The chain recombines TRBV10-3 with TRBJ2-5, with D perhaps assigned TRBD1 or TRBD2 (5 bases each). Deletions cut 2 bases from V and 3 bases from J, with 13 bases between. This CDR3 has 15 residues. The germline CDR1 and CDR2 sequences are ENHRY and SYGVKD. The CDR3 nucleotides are TGTGCCATCAGTGAGGGGCTTCGGGGCAAAGAGACCCAGTACTTC. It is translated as CAISEGLRGKETQYF.

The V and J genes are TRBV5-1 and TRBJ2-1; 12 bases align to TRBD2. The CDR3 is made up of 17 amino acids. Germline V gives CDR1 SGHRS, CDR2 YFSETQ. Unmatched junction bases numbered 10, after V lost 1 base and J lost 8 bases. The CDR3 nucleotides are TGCGCCAGCAGCTTGTGGTACTCGACTAGCGGGAGCGATGAGCAGTTCTTC. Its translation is CASSLWYSTSGSDEQFF. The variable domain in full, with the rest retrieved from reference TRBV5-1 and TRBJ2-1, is KAGVTQTPRYLIKTRGQQVTLSCSPISGHRSVSWYQQTPGQGLQFLFEYFSETQRNKGNFPGRFSGRQFSNSRSEMNVSTLELGDSALYLCASSLWYSTSGSDEQFFGPGTRLTVL.

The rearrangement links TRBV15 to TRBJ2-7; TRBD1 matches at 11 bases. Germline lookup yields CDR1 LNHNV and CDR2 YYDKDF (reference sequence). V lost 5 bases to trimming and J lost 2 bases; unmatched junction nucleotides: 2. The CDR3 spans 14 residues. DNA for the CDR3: TGTGCCACCAGCCGGGGACAGGGGGCCTACGAGCAGTACTTC. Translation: CATSRGQGAYEQYF.

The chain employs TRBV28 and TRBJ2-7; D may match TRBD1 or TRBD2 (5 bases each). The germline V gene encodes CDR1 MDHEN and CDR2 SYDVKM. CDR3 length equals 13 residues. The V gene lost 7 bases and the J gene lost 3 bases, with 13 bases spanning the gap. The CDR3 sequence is CASKNWDVYEQYF. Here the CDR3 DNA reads TGTGCCAGCAAAAACTGGGACGTCTACGAGCAGTACTTC.

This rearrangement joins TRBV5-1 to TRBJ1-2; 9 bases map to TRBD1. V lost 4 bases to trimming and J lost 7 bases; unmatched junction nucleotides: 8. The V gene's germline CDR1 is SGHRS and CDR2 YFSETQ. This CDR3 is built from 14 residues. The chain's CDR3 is CASSLNRDRVGYTF. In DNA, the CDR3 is TGCGCCAGCAGCCTCAACCGGGACAGGGTTGGCTACACCTTC.

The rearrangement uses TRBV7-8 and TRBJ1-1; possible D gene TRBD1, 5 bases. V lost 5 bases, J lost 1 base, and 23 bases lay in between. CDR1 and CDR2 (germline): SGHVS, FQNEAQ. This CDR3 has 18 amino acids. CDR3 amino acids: CASSPLRATGGQNTEAFF. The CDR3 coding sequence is TGTGCCAGCAGCCCACTTCGCGCCACAGGAGGACAGAACACTGAAGCTTTCTTT.

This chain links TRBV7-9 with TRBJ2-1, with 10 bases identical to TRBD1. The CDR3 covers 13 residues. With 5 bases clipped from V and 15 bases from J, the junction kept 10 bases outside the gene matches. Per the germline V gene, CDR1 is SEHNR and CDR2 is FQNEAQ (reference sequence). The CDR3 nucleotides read TGTGCCAGCAGCGCCAGGACAGGGGGTGGAAGGTTCTTC. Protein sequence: CASSARTGGGRFF.

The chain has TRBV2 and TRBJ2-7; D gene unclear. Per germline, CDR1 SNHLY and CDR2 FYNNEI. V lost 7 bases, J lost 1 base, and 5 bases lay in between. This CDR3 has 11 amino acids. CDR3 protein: CASIGSYEQYF. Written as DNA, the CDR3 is TGTGCCAGCATTGGTTCCTACGAGCAGTACTTC. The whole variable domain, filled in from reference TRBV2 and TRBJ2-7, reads EPEVTQTPSHQVTQMGQEVILRCVPISNHLYFYWYRQILGQKVEFLVSFYNNEISEKSEIFDDQFSVERPDGSNFTLKIRSTKLEDSAMYFCASIGSYEQYFGPGTRLTVT.

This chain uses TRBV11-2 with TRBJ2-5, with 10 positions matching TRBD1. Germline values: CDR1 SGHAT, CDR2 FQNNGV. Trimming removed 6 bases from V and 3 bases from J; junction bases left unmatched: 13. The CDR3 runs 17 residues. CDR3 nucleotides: TGTGCCAGCAGAAGGGGACAGGGGATGTTCGCGGAAGAGACCCAGTACTTC. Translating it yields CASRRGQGMFAEETQYF.

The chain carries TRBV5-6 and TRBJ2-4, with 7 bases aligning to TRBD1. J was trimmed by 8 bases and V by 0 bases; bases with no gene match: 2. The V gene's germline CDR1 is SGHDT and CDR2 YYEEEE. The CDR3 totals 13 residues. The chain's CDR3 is CASSLGQGHIQYF. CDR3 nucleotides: TGTGCCAGCAGCTTGGGACAGGGACACATTCAGTACTTC.

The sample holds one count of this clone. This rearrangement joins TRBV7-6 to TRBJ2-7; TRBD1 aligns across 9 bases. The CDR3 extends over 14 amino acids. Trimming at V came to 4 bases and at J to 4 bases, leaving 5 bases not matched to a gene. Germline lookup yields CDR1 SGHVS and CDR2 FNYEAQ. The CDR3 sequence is CASSSGTGNYEQYF. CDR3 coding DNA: TGTGCCAGCAGCTCCGGGACAGGGAATTACGAGCAGTACTTC.

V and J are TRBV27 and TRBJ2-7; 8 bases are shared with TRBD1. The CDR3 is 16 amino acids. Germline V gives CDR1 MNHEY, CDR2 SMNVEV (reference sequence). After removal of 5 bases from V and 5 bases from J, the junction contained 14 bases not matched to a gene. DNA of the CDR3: TGTGCCAGCAGTCCCCGGACAGGGAAGGGTGTCCACGAGCAGTACTTC. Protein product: CASSPRTGKGVHEQYF.

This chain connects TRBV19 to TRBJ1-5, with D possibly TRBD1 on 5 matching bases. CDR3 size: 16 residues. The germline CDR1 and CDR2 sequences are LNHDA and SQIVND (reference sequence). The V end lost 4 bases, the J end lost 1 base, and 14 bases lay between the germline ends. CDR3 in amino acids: CASSTPPGLSNQPQHF. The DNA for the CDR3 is TGTGCCAGTAGTACTCCCCCAGGGCTCAGCAATCAGCCCCAGCATTTT.

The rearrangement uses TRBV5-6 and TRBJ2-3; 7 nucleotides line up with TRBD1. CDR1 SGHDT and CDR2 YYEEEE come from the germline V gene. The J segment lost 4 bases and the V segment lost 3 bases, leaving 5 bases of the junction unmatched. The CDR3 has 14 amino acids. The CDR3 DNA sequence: TGTGCCAGCAGCTACACGACAGGGTCAGATACGCAGTATTTT. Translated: CASSYTTGSDTQYF.